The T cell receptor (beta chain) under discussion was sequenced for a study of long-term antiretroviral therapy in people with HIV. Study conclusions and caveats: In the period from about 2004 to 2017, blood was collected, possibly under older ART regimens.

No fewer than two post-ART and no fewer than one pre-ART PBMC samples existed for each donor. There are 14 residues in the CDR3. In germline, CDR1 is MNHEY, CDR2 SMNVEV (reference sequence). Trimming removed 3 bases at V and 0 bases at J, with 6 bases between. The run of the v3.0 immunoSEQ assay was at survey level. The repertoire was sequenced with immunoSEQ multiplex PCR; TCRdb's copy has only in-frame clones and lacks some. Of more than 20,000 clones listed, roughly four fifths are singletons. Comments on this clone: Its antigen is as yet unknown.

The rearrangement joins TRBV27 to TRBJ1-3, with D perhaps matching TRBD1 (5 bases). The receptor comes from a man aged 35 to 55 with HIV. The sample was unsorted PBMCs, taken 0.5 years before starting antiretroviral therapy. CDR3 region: CASSLTDSGNTIYF. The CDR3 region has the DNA TGTGCCAGCAGTTTGACAGACTCTGGAAACACCATATATTTT.